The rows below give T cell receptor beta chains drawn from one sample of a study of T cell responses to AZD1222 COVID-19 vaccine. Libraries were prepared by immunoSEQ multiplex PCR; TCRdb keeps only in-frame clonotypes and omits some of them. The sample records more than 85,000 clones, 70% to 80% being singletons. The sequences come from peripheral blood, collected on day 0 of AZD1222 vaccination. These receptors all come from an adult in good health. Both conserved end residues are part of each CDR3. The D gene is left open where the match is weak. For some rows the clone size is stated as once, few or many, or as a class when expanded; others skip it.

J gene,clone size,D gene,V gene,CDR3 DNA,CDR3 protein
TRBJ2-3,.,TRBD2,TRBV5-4,TGTGCCAGCAGCTTGGGACTAGCGGATTCAGATACGCAGTATTTT,CASSLGLADSDTQYF
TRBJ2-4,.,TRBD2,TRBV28,TGTGCCAGCAGCCCCGGGGGACTAGCCGGCAACATTCAGTACTTC,CASSPGGLAGNIQYF
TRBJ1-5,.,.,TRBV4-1,TGCGCCAGCAGCCAGAGTAGCAATCAGCCCCAGCATTTT,CASSQSSNQPQHF
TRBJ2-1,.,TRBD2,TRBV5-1,TGCGCCAGCCGACTAGCGGAAAACAATGAGCAGTTCTTC,CASRLAENNEQFF
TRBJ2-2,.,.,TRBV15,TGTGCCACCAGCAGAGGCTCCACCGGGGAGCTGTTTTTT,CATSRGSTGELFF
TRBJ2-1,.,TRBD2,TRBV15,TGTGCCACCAGCAGCCCGAGGGACTACCGGGCCGTGGCGGCCAATGAGCAGTTCTTC,CATSSPRDYRAVAANEQFF
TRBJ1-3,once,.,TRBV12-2,TGTGCAAGTCGCCAGCCGGACAGCAGCTCTGGAAACACCATATATTTT,CASRQPDSSSGNTIYF
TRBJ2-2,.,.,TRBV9,TGTGCCAGCAGCGTAGACGTCTTTAACACCGGGGAGCTGTTTTTT,CASSVDVFNTGELFF
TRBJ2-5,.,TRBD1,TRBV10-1,TGCGCCAGCAGAGCAGGGACAGGGTGGGGAGAGACCCAGTACTTC,CASRAGTGWGETQYF
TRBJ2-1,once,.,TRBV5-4,TGTGCCACCTCAGAAGGCTCCTACAATGAGCAGTTCTTC,CATSEGSYNEQFF
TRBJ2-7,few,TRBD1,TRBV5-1,TGCGCCAGCAGCCGGACAGGGGGCTCACTCTCCTACGAGCAGTACTTC,CASSRTGGSLSYEQYF
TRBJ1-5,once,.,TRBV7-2,TGTGCCAGCAGTCTCGACAGCAGCAATCAGCCCCAGCATTTT,CASSLDSSNQPQHF
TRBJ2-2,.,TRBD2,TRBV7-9,TGTGCCAGCAGCCCCCGGGGACTAGCGGGAGTAGGGGAGCTGTTTTTT,CASSPRGLAGVGELFF
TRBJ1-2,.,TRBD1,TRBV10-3,TGTGCCACGACAGGGGGCTATGGCTACACCTTC,CATTGGYGYTF
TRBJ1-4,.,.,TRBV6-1,TGTGCCAGCAGTGAACTTTCAGGTGCAACTAATGAAAAACTGTTTTTT,CASSELSGATNEKLFF
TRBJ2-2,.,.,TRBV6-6,TGTGCCAGCACCCCCTGGGCCGCGGGGGAGCTGTTTTTT,CASTPWAAGELFF
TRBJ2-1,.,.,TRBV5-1,TGCGCCAGCAGCTTGGAGACTACAACTTACAATGAGCAGTTCTTC,CASSLETTTYNEQFF
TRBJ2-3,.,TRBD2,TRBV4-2,TGTGCCAGCGGTCCGGGACTAGCGGCCACTAGCACAGATACGCAGTATTTT,CASGPGLAATSTDTQYF
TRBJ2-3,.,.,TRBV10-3,TGTGCCATCAGTGAGTCGTTTGCCAGCACAGATACGCAGTATTTT,CAISESFASTDTQYF
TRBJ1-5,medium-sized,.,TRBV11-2,TGTGCCAGCAGCTTTTCACAGAATCAGCCCCAGCATTTT,CASSFSQNQPQHF
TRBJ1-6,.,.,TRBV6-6,TGTGCCAGCAGAACAATCCGATCCGGGGATTCACCCCTCCACTTT,CASRTIRSGDSPLHF
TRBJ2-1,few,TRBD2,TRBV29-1,TGCAGCGTTGACTGGCGGGAGAGCAATGAGCAGTTCTTC,CSVDWRESNEQFF
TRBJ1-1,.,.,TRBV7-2,TGTGCCAGCAGGAACACGGGGTGGGGGGACACTGAAGCTTTCTTT,CASRNTGWGDTEAFF
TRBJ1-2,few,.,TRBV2,TGTGCCAGCAGTCTTAACTATGGCTACACCTTC,CASSLNYGYTF
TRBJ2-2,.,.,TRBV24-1,TGTGCCACCAGTCGAGCAGGTAACACCGGGGAGCTGTTTTTT,CATSRAGNTGELFF
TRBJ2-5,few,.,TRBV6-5,TGTGCCAGCACCATCGCCCCCCTCCAGACCCAGTACTTC,CASTIAPLQTQYF
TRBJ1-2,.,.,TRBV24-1,TGTGCCACCAGTGATTTCCGGGGTGTCCTACAAGATACCTCCTATGGCTACACCTTC,CATSDFRGVLQDTSYGYTF
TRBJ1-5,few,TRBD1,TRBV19,TGTGCCAGTAGTATAAGGGTACAGGGGTTCTTTTTAAGTCAGCCCCAGCATTTT,CASSIRVQGFFLSQPQHF
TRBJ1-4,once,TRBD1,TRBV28,TGTGCCAGCAGCAAACAGGGGCAGAATGAAAAACTGTTTTTT,CASSKQGQNEKLFF
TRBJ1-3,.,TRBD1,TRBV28,TGTGCCAGCAGTTCCCCGGGACAGGGGTCGGGGAACACCATATATTTT,CASSSPGQGSGNTIYF
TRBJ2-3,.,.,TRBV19,TGTGCCAGTAGTCCCCTCGGGCCTTCTAGCACAGATACGCAGTATTTT,CASSPLGPSSTDTQYF
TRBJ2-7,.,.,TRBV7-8,TGTGCCAGCAGCTTAGCTGGGGTCGGGCAGTACTTC,CASSLAGVGQYF
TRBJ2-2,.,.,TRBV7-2,TGTGCCAGCAGCTTATGGGGGGAGTCGACCGGGGAGCTGTTTTTT,CASSLWGESTGELFF
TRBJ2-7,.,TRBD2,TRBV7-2,TGTGCCAGCAGCTTACGATCTGGGACTAGCGGGAGAAACGAGCAGTACTTC,CASSLRSGTSGRNEQYF
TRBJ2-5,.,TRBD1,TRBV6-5,TGTGCCAGCAGGGTCGGGACAGGGGGCTGGGAGACCCAGTACTTC,CASRVGTGGWETQYF
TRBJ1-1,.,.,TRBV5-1,TGCGCCAGCAGCCAGACAGGCCTGAACACTGAAGCTTTCTTT,CASSQTGLNTEAFF
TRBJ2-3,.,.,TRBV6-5,TGTGCCAGCAGTTACACCGGGACCCGCACAGATACGCAGTATTTT,CASSYTGTRTDTQYF
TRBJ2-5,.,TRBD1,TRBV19,TGTGCCAGTAGAAATAGACAGGGGTACGAGACCCAGTACTTC,CASRNRQGYETQYF
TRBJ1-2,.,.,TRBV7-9,TGTGCCAGCAGCTTAAGTGACCCTTATCAAGGCTACACCTTC,CASSLSDPYQGYTF
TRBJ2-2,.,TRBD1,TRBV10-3,TGTGCCATACCGCCGGGACAGGGAGTAACCGGGGAGCTGTTTTTT,CAIPPGQGVTGELFF
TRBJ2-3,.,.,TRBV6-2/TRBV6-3,TGTGCCAGCAGTACTCCCTATTCTCTTTCGGGGGAGACAGATACGCAGTATTTT,CASSTPYSLSGETDTQYF